The text below deals with one TCR beta chain. Its specificity is unknown. V shed 4 bases and J shed 0 bases, with 15 bases lying between them. Germline V gene data show CDR1 as SGDLS and CDR2 as YYNGEE. The CDR3 has 16 amino acids. The source of the sample is a study of blood T cells in healthy people across ages. Findings of the study overall: Long-lived donors exceeded aged donors in naive CD4+ cells and diversity. A strong correlation was found between TCR beta diversity and the percentage of naive T cells.

Using a J-beta primer mix together with a sample-barcoded 5' primer, a second PCR was run for roughly 6 to 12 cycles. TCRdb reprocessed the 5' RACE reads with MiXCR, giving one entry per CDR3 protein. This table holds 650,000 to 1,000,000 distinct CDR3 sequences, around 45% found once. The genes are TRBV9 and TRBJ2-3; the D gene is possibly TRBD2 (5 bases). The specimen was blood. The TCR originated in a man older than 75 in good health. This chain's CDR3 is CASSQGRAESTDTQYF. As DNA, the CDR3 is TGTGCCAGCAGCCAAGGGCGGGCAGAAAGCACAGATACGCAGTATTTT.